A selection of T cell receptor beta chains follows, all from one sample in a study of regulatory T cells in long-lasting Graves disease. TCRdb processed the multiplex PCR reads anew with MiXCR; each CDR3 protein has one entry. The sample yields about 470,000 distinct CDR3 sequences, roughly 20% seen once. Sequencing was performed on peripheral blood mononuclear cells (PBMCs), taken when the disease was refractory, from a patient treated with antithyroid drugs. Receptors originate from a female donor with Graves disease. The CDR3 runs from the conserved cysteine through the conserved F or W. A D gene is named only where the DNA matches it firmly. Size is omitted from some rows. Given values are once, few, many or a class for expanded clones.

j_call | v_call | d_call | clone_size | cdr3_aa | cdr3_nt
TRBJ2-7 | TRBV7-6 | NA | NA | CASSLDSGMGAYEQYF | TGTGCCAGCAGCTTAGATTCAGGGATGGGGGCCTACGAGCAGTACTTC
TRBJ2-5 | TRBV6-1 | TRBD2 | many | CASSVAGGVETQYF | TGTGCCAGCAGCGTAGCGGGAGGGGTCGAGACCCAGTACTTC
TRBJ2-7 | TRBV12-3/TRBV12-4 | NA | many | CASSLGRDYEQYF | TGTGCCAGCAGCTTAGGCAGGGACTACGAGCAGTACTTC
TRBJ1-2 | TRBV3-1 | NA | few | CASSQVEGRGYTF | TGTGCCAGCAGCCAAGTTGAGGGTAGGGGCTACACCTTC
TRBJ2-7 | TRBV27 | NA | NA | CASSLSPTGVPYEQYF | TGTGCCAGCAGTTTATCGCCGACGGGGGTCCCTTACGAGCAGTACTTC
TRBJ1-1 | TRBV11-2 | NA | many | CASCEVPNTEAFF | TGTGCCAGCTGTGAGGTGCCCAACACTGAAGCTTTCTTT
TRBJ1-2 | TRBV20-1 | NA | NA | CSARPGPGGYTF | TGCAGTGCTAGGCCGGGTCCGGGGGGCTACACCTTC
TRBJ2-5 | TRBV27 | NA | many | CGAGWKETQYF | TGTGGGGCCGGATGGAAAGAGACCCAGTACTTC
TRBJ2-7 | TRBV14 | NA | NA | CASSPLSSYEQYF | TGTGCCAGCTCTCCCCTAAGCTCCTACGAGCAGTACTTC
TRBJ2-2 | TRBV28 | TRBD1 | many | CASSSGGVYTGELFF | TGTGCCAGCAGTTCAGGGGGCGTGTACACCGGGGAGCTGTTTTTT
TRBJ1-1 | TRBV11-1 | NA | many | CASSLAGLGTEAFF | TGTGCCAGCAGCTTAGCAGGGCTGGGCACTGAAGCTTTCTTT